These 24 T cell receptor beta chains were all obtained from the same sample, sequenced in a study of multiple sclerosis patients with progressive multifocal leukoencephalopathy. Specified time point: time of PML onset. TCRdb's table, derived via immunoSEQ multiplex PCR, lists solely in-frame clones and lacks some. Among about 30,000 clones, more than 75% were seen once, and the ten largest hold around 3.1%. The specimen comprised PBMCs, sampled from a patient treated with natalizumab. These receptors were collected from a human donor with progressive multifocal leukoencephalopathy.

J is TRBJ1-3 and V is TRBV11-1; perhaps TRBD1 as D (6 bases). Germline V gives CDR1 SGHAT, CDR2 FQDESV (reference sequence). V was clipped by 3 bases and J by 3 bases, with 12 bases between them. The CDR3 covers 15 residues. CDR3 protein: CASSFNPQGGNTIYF. The CDR3, as DNA: TGTGCCAGCAGCTTCAACCCACAGGGTGGAAACACCATATATTTT.

This rearrangement joins TRBV14 to TRBJ2-1; the D call may be TRBD1 or TRBD2 (6 bases each). V was pared by 4 bases and J by 12 bases, with 13 bases between. The CDR3 totals 12 residues. From germline, CDR1 is SGHDN and CDR2 FVKESK. CDR3 sequence: CASSPGGWGQFF. In DNA form, the CDR3 reads TGTGCCAGCAGCCCCGGGGGCTGGGGGCAGTTCTTC.

The chain employs TRBV10-3 and TRBJ2-1, with a tentative D call TRBD2 (6 bases). The V end was cut by 7 bases, the J end by 10 bases, with 20 bases between. CDR3 size: 14 residues. Germline-derived CDR1 and CDR2 are ENHRY and SYGVKD. CDR3 sequence (DNA): TGTGCCATCACTCGGAGACAGCGGGCCGGGGAGCAGTTCTTC. This translates into CAITRRQRAGEQFF.

This chain connects TRBV7-2 to TRBJ2-7, with a weak D call TRBD1 (7 bases). The CDR3 totals 15 residues. The germline CDR1 and CDR2 sequences are SGHTA and FQGNSA. V lost 2 bases to trimming and J lost 5 bases, with 16 bases between them. CDR3 DNA sequence: TGTGCCAGCAGCTTATTCCAGGCAGGGGGGAACGAGCAGTACTTC. Amino acid sequence: CASSLFQAGGNEQYF. The entire variable domain, with the rest obtained from reference TRBV7-2 and TRBJ2-7, is as follows: GAGVSQSPSNKVTEKGKDVELRCDPISGHTALYWYRQSLGQGLEFLIYFQGNSAPDKSGLPSDRFSAERTGGSVSTLTIQRTQQEDSAVYLCASSLFQAGGNEQYFGPGTRLTVT.

The J gene is TRBJ1-2, the V gene TRBV6-1, with a weak D call TRBD1 (6 bases). V lost 5 bases and J 8 bases, leaving 21 bases between the germline ends. Germline CDR1 reads MNHNS; CDR2 reads SASEGT. This CDR3 is built from 15 residues. The DNA of the CDR3 is TGTGCCAGCAGTCGGCGGACAGAGCGGGAGAAAGGCTACACCTTC. Translated, it gives CASSRRTEREKGYTF.

CDR3 sequence (DNA): TGTGCCAGCAGCCCAAGTAGGTCCTACGAGCAGTACTTC. This codes for CASSPSRSYEQYF. The J gene is TRBJ2-7, the V gene TRBV11-2; D call uncertain. CDR3 length: 13 amino acids. The V gene's germline CDR1 is SGHAT and CDR2 FQNNGV. V was clipped by 5 bases and J by 1 base, with 9 bases between them. Supplemented by reference TRBV11-2 and TRBJ2-7, the full variable domain reads EAGVAQSPRYKIIEKRQSVAFWCNPISGHATLYWYQQILGQGPKLLIQFQNNGVVDDSQLPKDRFSAERLKGVDSTLKIQPAKLEDSAVYLCASSPSRSYEQYFGPGTRLTVT.

The chain joins TRBV5-4 to TRBJ2-5; TRBD2 matches at 8 bases. CDR3 length: 16 residues. The trim removed 3 bases at V and 5 bases at J, leaving 12 bases unmatched. CDR1 is SGHNT and CDR2 is YYREEE in the germline V gene (reference sequence). CDR3 amino acids: CASSSGVGTRGETQYF. The CDR3 nucleotides read TGTGCCAGCAGCTCTGGCGTCGGGACTAGAGGCGAGACCCAGTACTTC.

This clone has only one observation. The gene calls are TRBV19 and TRBJ1-1, with 9 bases aligning to TRBD1. This CDR3 has 15 residues. The germline CDR1 and CDR2 sequences are LNHDA and SQIVND (reference sequence). Losses at the gene ends were 5 bases for V and 5 bases for J; bases not matched to a gene: 9. CDR3 sequence reads: CASSSQQGARTEAFF. CDR3 nucleotides: TGTGCCAGTAGTTCACAACAGGGGGCGAGAACTGAAGCTTTCTTT.

V and J are TRBV2 and TRBJ1-3, with D unclear. CDR1 is SNHLY, CDR2 FYNNEI, per germline. CDR3 length: 14 amino acids. Trimming pared 3 bases from V and 4 bases from J, leaving 10 bases between. The chain's CDR3 is CASSETYPGNTIYF. CDR3 DNA sequence: TGTGCCAGCAGTGAGACCTACCCGGGAAACACCATATATTTT. The whole variable domain, remainder taken from reference TRBV2 and TRBJ1-3, is EPEVTQTPSHQVTQMGQEVILRCVPISNHLYFYWYRQILGQKVEFLVSFYNNEISEKSEIFDDQFSVERPDGSNFTLKIRSTKLEDSAMYFCASSETYPGNTIYFGEGSWLTVV.

This clone showed up just once. This chain joins TRBV7-2 and TRBJ2-1; TRBD2 aligns across 10 bases. The CDR3 is 19 residues long. Per the germline V gene, CDR1 is SGHTA and CDR2 is FQGNSA. The V and J ends lost 0 bases and 6 bases, in that order; junction bases with no gene match: 14. Here the CDR3 reads CASSLARLAGAPPLNEQFF. In DNA, the CDR3 is TGTGCCAGCAGCTTAGCGCGGCTAGCGGGAGCCCCCCCTCTCAATGAGCAGTTCTTC.

DNA for the CDR3: TGTGCCAGCAGTGTGGCCAGCTATGGCTACACCTTC. It translates to CASSVASYGYTF. This sequence joins TRBV2 and TRBJ1-2; D unresolved. CDR1 and CDR2 (germline): SNHLY, FYNNEI. The CDR3 is made up of 12 amino acids. V lost 4 bases and J lost 4, with 7 bases in between.

The J gene is TRBJ2-7, the V gene TRBV25-1, with unresolved D. Germline V gene data show CDR1 as MGHDK and CDR2 as SYGVNS. CDR3 size: 12 residues. Trimming cost V 2 bases and J 4 bases, with 6 bases left between them. Here the CDR3 DNA reads TGTGCCAGCAGTGAAGGGTTTTACGAGCAGTACTTC. It translates to CASSEGFYEQYF.

This clone was detected only a few times. The V and J genes are TRBV11-3 and TRBJ2-2, with D hard to call. The CDR3 loop spans 13 amino acids. In germline, CDR1 is SGHNT, CDR2 YENEEA. The V end lost 3 bases, the J end lost 4 bases, and 6 bases lay between the germline ends. CDR3 in DNA: TGTGCCAGCAGCTTCTACCCCACCGGGGAGCTGTTTTTT. As protein: CASSFYPTGELFF.

The chain has TRBV5-8 and TRBJ2-7; D unresolved. Per the germline V gene, CDR1 is SGHTS and CDR2 is YDEGEE. This CDR3 has 13 amino acids. V was trimmed by 0 bases and J by 5 bases, leaving 9 bases between them. The CDR3: CASSLVGPHEQYF. CDR3 sequence (DNA): TGTGCCAGCAGCTTGGTCGGACCTCACGAGCAGTACTTC.

The rearrangement uses TRBV27 and TRBJ1-5, with D perhaps matching TRBD1 (6 bases). The CDR3 totals 14 residues. Germline V lookup: CDR1 MNHEY, CDR2 SMNVEV (reference sequence). Trimming pared 3 bases from V and 4 bases from J, leaving 10 bases between. The CDR3 region has the DNA TGTGCCAGCAGTTTCGGGGGGCGGAATCAGCCCCAGCATTTT. This codes for CASSFGGRNQPQHF.

The chain couples TRBV7-8 to TRBJ2-1; D might be TRBD1 (6 bases). Germline V gene lookup returns CDR1 SGHVS and CDR2 FQNEAQ. Deletions cut 6 bases from V and 2 bases from J, with 14 bases between. This CDR3 has 15 amino acids. CDR3 region: CASRSGVGTYNEQFF. The CDR3 DNA reads as TGTGCCAGCAGATCAGGGGTGGGTACCTACAATGAGCAGTTCTTC. Filled out from reference TRBV7-8 and TRBJ2-1, the complete variable domain reads GAGVSQSPRYKVAKRGQDVALRCDPISGHVSLFWYQQALGQGPEFLTYFQNEAQLDKSGLPSDRFFAERPEGSVSTLKIQRTQQEDSAVYLCASRSGVGTYNEQFFGPGTRLTVL.

The V call is TRBV18, the J call TRBJ2-3; 8 nucleotides line up with TRBD1. Germline CDR1 reads KGHSH; CDR2 reads LQKENI. The trim removed 3 bases at V and 1 base at J, leaving 6 bases unmatched. This CDR3 contains 16 residues. The CDR3 region is CASSPVGTGGTDTQYF. CDR3 DNA: TGTGCCAGCTCACCCGTAGGGACAGGCGGCACAGATACGCAGTATTTT.

The CDR3 sequence: CASSSGGNTEAFF. The CDR3 nucleotides read TGTGCCAGCAGCTCAGGAGGGAACACTGAAGCTTTCTTT. The chain has TRBV7-2 and TRBJ1-1; D gene unclear. CDR1 is SGHTA and CDR2 is FQGNSA in the germline V gene. The CDR3 extends over 13 amino acids. Trimming left V 4 bases short and J 1 base short, with 7 bases between.

V gene TRBV6-1 combines with J gene TRBJ2-1, with 7 bases aligning to TRBD2. Germline assignment: CDR1 MNHNS and CDR2 SASEGT. This CDR3 is built from 18 residues. V was pared by 1 base and J by 2 bases, with 11 bases of the junction left unmatched. The chain's CDR3 is CASSEGLDLAAPYNEQFF. The CDR3 bases are TGTGCCAGCAGTGAAGGTTTAGACCTAGCGGCGCCCTACAATGAGCAGTTCTTC.

V is TRBV4-1 and J is TRBJ1-2; D remains unclear. Germline V lookup: CDR1 MGHRA, CDR2 YSYEKL. With 4 bases removed from V and 7 bases from J, the gap between germline ends came to 19 bases. The CDR3 spans 15 residues. The CDR3 bases are TGCGCCAGCAGCCTCCAAGAGTGGGTGCTAAGTGGCTACACCTTC. Translating it yields CASSLQEWVLSGYTF.

V gene TRBV4-1 combines with J gene TRBJ1-1; D gene uncertain. The ends were cut back, 1 base at V and 5 bases at J, with 11 bases in the middle. CDR3 size: 14 residues. Per germline, CDR1 MGHRA and CDR2 YSYEKL. CDR3 bases: TGCGCCAGCAGCCAAGTAAGCATAGGAACTGAAGCTTTCTTT. It codes for CASSQVSIGTEAFF.

This clone was seen a handful of times. The rearrangement links TRBV6-4 to TRBJ2-3; 7 positions match TRBD1. This CDR3 is 14 amino acids long. V shed 0 bases, J shed 4 bases, and the junction held 1 base outside the gene matches. CDR1 is MRHNA, CDR2 SNTAGT, per germline. CDR3 residues: CASSDSQGADTQYF. In nucleotides, the CDR3 is TGTGCCAGCAGTGACTCGCAGGGGGCAGATACGCAGTATTTT.

V gene TRBV18 combines with J gene TRBJ2-3; D possibly corresponds to TRBD1 (6 bases). With 4 bases removed from V and 3 bases from J, the gap between germline ends came to 11 bases. The CDR3 extends over 14 amino acids. Germline values: CDR1 KGHSH, CDR2 LQKENI. The CDR3 nucleotides are TGTGCCAGCTCACGGGCACAGGGAACAGATACGCAGTATTTT. Amino acid sequence: CASSRAQGTDTQYF.

The rearrangement joins TRBV10-3 to TRBJ2-6, with 7 nucleotides matching TRBD1. With 4 bases clipped from V and 0 bases from J, the junction kept 6 bases outside the gene matches. Germline CDR1 ENHRY, CDR2 SYGVKD. The CDR3 extends over 17 amino acids. The CDR3 region is CAISVRDSDSGANVLTF. In DNA form, the CDR3 reads TGTGCCATCAGTGTCCGGGACAGTGACTCTGGGGCCAACGTCCTGACTTTC.